This T cell receptor (beta chain) derives from a study of cytomegalovirus exposure and HLA in healthy donors. Study details: Caucasian-associated ancestry cluster membership applied to less than 85% of around 400 genotyped donors. Whole-study findings and limits: Sequencing depth across donors, presence/absence analyses assumed, was roughly uniform. HLA alleles showed associations with approximately 15,000 TCR beta sequences in a later analysis, at a 0.05 false discovery rate.

On this clone: Its specificity is unknown.

Healthy bone marrow donors formed the donor group. This CDR3 has 15 residues. Germline CDR1 reads PRHDT; CDR2 reads FYEKMQ (reference sequence). Trimming cost V 5 bases and J 4 bases, with 16 bases left between them. The PCR was carried out with 60 Vbeta primers and 13 Jbeta primers. Repertoires were generated with immunoSEQ multiplex PCR, while TCRdb's copy carries only in-frame clones and drops some. The table records 150,000 to 200,000 clones, about four fifths of them present only once. The sequenced sample consisted of PBMCs. The chain has TRBV13 and TRBJ2-3; TRBD2 might be the D (5 bases). The sequence derives from a girl aged 5-17 years in good health and CMV-seropositive. This chain's CDR3 is CASSSTSMEADTQYF. The CDR3 bases are TGTGCCAGCAGCAGCACGTCCATGGAGGCAGATACGCAGTATTTT. The variable domain in full, with the rest retrieved from reference TRBV13 and TRBJ2-3, is AAGVIQSPRHLIKEKRETATLKCYPIPRHDTVYWYQQGPGQDPQFLISFYEKMQSDKGSIPDRFSAQQFSDYHSELNMSSLELGDSALYFCASSSTSMEADTQYFGPGTRLTVL.